The rows below give T cell receptor beta chains drawn from one sample of a study of a mutant IDH1 vaccine in newly diagnosed glioma. The antigens of these receptors remain unknown. Data came from immunoSEQ multiplex PCR; TCRdb stores just in-frame clones and leaves some out. The table records some 63,000 clones, 74% of them present only once. Sequences were derived from PBMCs, sampled from a glioma patient whose treatment included an IDH1 peptide vaccine. These receptors originate from a man in his forties or fifties with glioma. Both conserved end residues are part of each CDR3. A D gene is named only where the DNA matches it firmly. Size is stated for part of the rows, as once, few or many counts, or as a class when the clone is expanded.

J: TRBJ1-3
size: NA
D: TRBD1
V: TRBV5-6
CDR3: CASSRRDRGLAGNTIYF
DNA: TGTGCCAGCAGCCGCCGGGACAGGGGATTGGCTGGAAACACCATATATTTT

J: TRBJ2-7
size: NA
D: NA
V: TRBV27
CDR3: CASSSDRSDEQYF
DNA: TGTGCCAGCAGTTCGGACAGATCAGACGAGCAGTACTTC

J: TRBJ2-7
size: NA
D: TRBD1
V: TRBV19
CDR3: CASSVGQGYEQYF
DNA: TGTGCCAGTAGTGTCGGACAGGGTTACGAGCAGTACTTC

J: TRBJ2-2
size: NA
D: TRBD2
V: TRBV30
CDR3: CAGGVAGGPGELFF
DNA: TGTGCCGGAGGGGTAGCGGGGGGCCCCGGGGAGCTGTTTTTT

J: TRBJ2-3
size: NA
D: TRBD2
V: TRBV13
CDR3: CASSGGLAGGPGTDTQYF
DNA: TGTGCCAGCAGCGGCGGACTAGCGGGGGGGCCGGGCACAGATACGCAGTATTTT

J: TRBJ1-1
size: NA
D: NA
V: TRBV7-9
CDR3: CASSLEASQNTEAFF
DNA: TGTGCCAGCAGCTTAGAGGCAAGCCAGAACACTGAAGCTTTCTTT

J: TRBJ1-2
size: few
D: NA
V: TRBV28
CDR3: CASSRYGYTF
DNA: TGTGCCAGCAGTCGTTATGGCTACACCTTC

J: TRBJ1-4
size: NA
D: NA
V: TRBV6-1
CDR3: CASSWGGSTNEKLFF
DNA: TGTGCCAGCAGTTGGGGGGGGTCAACTAATGAAAAACTGTTTTTT

J: TRBJ1-1
size: few
D: TRBD1
V: TRBV5-1
CDR3: CASSPGTGFADTEAFF
DNA: TGCGCCAGCAGCCCGGGGACAGGTTTTGCGGACACTGAAGCTTTCTTT

J: TRBJ1-2
size: NA
D: NA
V: TRBV10-3
CDR3: CAISENVAGTVISRSTFYYGYTF
DNA: TGTGCCATCAGTGAGAACGTCGCCGGGACGGTCATTTCCCGATCTACCTTCTATTATGGCTACACCTTC

J: TRBJ2-7
size: NA
D: NA
V: TRBV25-1
CDR3: CASSVGYNEQYF
DNA: TGTGCCAGCAGTGTCGGTTATAACGAGCAGTACTTC

J: TRBJ1-1
size: NA
D: NA
V: TRBV27
CDR3: CASSYDGAKGSEAFF
DNA: TGTGCCAGCAGTTACGACGGGGCTAAAGGCAGTGAAGCTTTCTTT

J: TRBJ2-5
size: NA
D: NA
V: TRBV5-1
CDR3: CASSLEGVIQETQYF
DNA: TGCGCCAGCAGCTTGGAAGGGGTGATCCAAGAGACCCAGTACTTC

J: TRBJ1-5
size: NA
D: TRBD1
V: TRBV27
CDR3: CASSLTGGWQPQHF
DNA: TGTGCCAGCAGTTTGACAGGGGGTTGGCAGCCCCAGCATTTT

J: TRBJ2-1
size: NA
D: TRBD1
V: TRBV5-1
CDR3: CASRLLGTGSYNEQFF
DNA: TGCGCCAGCCGACTCTTGGGGACAGGGTCCTACAATGAGCAGTTCTTC

J: TRBJ1-1
size: NA
D: NA
V: TRBV14
CDR3: CASSPVARGLTAFF
DNA: TGTGCCAGCAGCCCCGTTGCCAGGGGACTTACAGCTTTCTTT

J: TRBJ2-7
size: NA
D: NA
V: TRBV4-2
CDR3: CASSQESAGVFSEQYF
DNA: TGTGCCAGCAGCCAAGAATCGGCAGGGGTTTTCTCCGAGCAGTACTTC

J: TRBJ2-5
size: NA
D: NA
V: TRBV6-1
CDR3: CASSEYPQETQYF
DNA: TGTGCCAGCAGTGAATACCCGCAAGAGACCCAGTACTTC

J: TRBJ2-7
size: NA
D: NA
V: TRBV7-2
CDR3: CASSLQAYEQYF
DNA: TGTGCCAGCAGCCTACAGGCCTACGAGCAGTACTTC

J: TRBJ1-2
size: NA
D: NA
V: TRBV30
CDR3: CAWSVRGGGYGYTF
DNA: TGTGCCTGGAGTGTACGGGGGGGAGGCTATGGCTACACCTTC

J: TRBJ1-2
size: NA
D: NA
V: TRBV2
CDR3: CASPPGTQGRSSYTF
DNA: TGTGCCAGCCCCCCCGGGACCCAGGGACGGAGCAGCTACACCTTC

J: TRBJ1-3
size: NA
D: NA
V: TRBV29-1
CDR3: CSVVPTGNTIYF
DNA: TGCAGCGTTGTACCGACTGGAAACACCATATATTTT

J: TRBJ2-7
size: NA
D: NA
V: TRBV18
CDR3: CASSPSGEWQYF
DNA: TGTGCCAGCTCACCCTCAGGGGAATGGCAGTACTTC

J: TRBJ2-7
size: NA
D: NA
V: TRBV5-1
CDR3: CASSRTVSYEQYF
DNA: TGCGCCAGCAGCCGGACGGTCTCCTACGAGCAGTACTTC

J: TRBJ2-7
size: many
D: NA
V: TRBV7-9
CDR3: CASSSRGADEQYF
DNA: TGTGCCAGCAGCTCCCGGGGGGCCGACGAGCAGTACTTC

J: TRBJ2-7
size: NA
D: NA
V: TRBV5-5
CDR3: CASAPLVGRSYEQYF
DNA: TGTGCCAGCGCCCCCCTTGTAGGGAGGTCCTACGAGCAGTACTTC

J: TRBJ2-4
size: NA
D: NA
V: TRBV5-1
CDR3: CASSLQGYSKNIQYF
DNA: TGCGCCAGCAGCTTGCAAGGGTATAGCAAAAACATTCAGTACTTC

J: TRBJ1-5
size: NA
D: TRBD1
V: TRBV7-2
CDR3: CASSARQGAIANQPQHF
DNA: TGTGCCAGCAGCGCCCGACAGGGGGCCATTGCCAATCAGCCCCAGCATTTT

J: TRBJ1-1
size: NA
D: TRBD1
V: TRBV6-6
CDR3: CAGSQGANEAFF
DNA: TGTGCCGGGTCTCAGGGGGCGAACGAAGCTTTCTTT

J: TRBJ2-7
size: NA
D: TRBD2
V: TRBV9
CDR3: CASSTAGGSGEQYF
DNA: TGTGCCAGCAGCACCGCCGGGGGGTCGGGCGAGCAGTACTTC

J: TRBJ1-1
size: NA
D: NA
V: TRBV30
CDR3: CAWSDRAQTEAFF
DNA: TGTGCCTGGAGTGACAGGGCTCAGACTGAAGCTTTCTTT

J: TRBJ1-6
size: NA
D: TRBD1
V: TRBV9
CDR3: CASSVEGQGKSPLHF
DNA: TGTGCCAGCAGCGTGGAGGGACAGGGAAAATCACCCCTCCACTTT

J: TRBJ1-4
size: NA
D: TRBD1
V: TRBV2
CDR3: CAGRQGGRDFEKLFF
DNA: TGTGCCGGTCGACAGGGAGGGCGGGATTTTGAAAAACTGTTTTTT

J: TRBJ1-1
size: NA
D: NA
V: TRBV5-1
CDR3: CASSFPGGTEAFF
DNA: TGCGCCAGCAGCTTTCCGGGAGGGACTGAAGCTTTCTTT

J: TRBJ1-5
size: NA
D: NA
V: TRBV10-1
CDR3: CASSDEIQDNRNQPQHF
DNA: TGCGCCAGCAGTGACGAAATACAGGACAACCGCAATCAGCCCCAGCATTTT

J: TRBJ2-2
size: NA
D: NA
V: TRBV5-1
CDR3: CASSTRITGELFF
DNA: TGCGCCAGCAGCACCAGGATCACCGGGGAGCTGTTTTTT

J: TRBJ1-1
size: NA
D: NA
V: TRBV7-9
CDR3: CASSSVRGPNTEAFF
DNA: TGTGCCAGCAGCTCGGTGAGGGGCCCGAACACTGAAGCTTTCTTT

J: TRBJ1-1
size: few
D: TRBD1
V: TRBV6-1
CDR3: CASTPGTANTEAFF
DNA: TGTGCCAGCACCCCCGGGACAGCGAACACTGAAGCTTTCTTT

J: TRBJ2-7
size: NA
D: TRBD1
V: TRBV10-2
CDR3: CASSDMQGAGWSYEQYF
DNA: TGCGCCAGCAGTGATATGCAGGGGGCAGGTTGGTCCTACGAGCAGTACTTC

J: TRBJ1-2
size: NA
D: NA
V: TRBV7-8
CDR3: CASSLPGLLYGYTF
DNA: TGTGCCAGCAGCTTGCCGGGACTTCTTTATGGCTACACCTTC

J: TRBJ2-5
size: NA
D: TRBD1
V: TRBV20-1
CDR3: CSVTGEETQYF
DNA: TGCAGTGTTACAGGGGAAGAGACCCAGTACTTC

J: TRBJ2-7
size: NA
D: TRBD1
V: TRBV6-1
CDR3: CASSGTGPSYEQYF
DNA: TGTGCCAGCAGTGGGACAGGGCCTTCCTACGAGCAGTACTTC

J: TRBJ2-2
size: NA
D: NA
V: TRBV12-1
CDR3: CASSLRASGGPGELFF
DNA: TGTGCCAGCAGCCTCCGTGCTAGCGGGGGCCCCGGGGAGCTGTTTTTT

J: TRBJ1-2
size: few
D: TRBD1
V: TRBV14
CDR3: CASSPGTVYGYTF
DNA: TGTGCCAGCAGTCCTGGGACAGTCTATGGCTACACCTTC

J: TRBJ2-3
size: NA
D: NA
V: TRBV5-1
CDR3: CASSEGSSTDTQYF
DNA: TGCGCCAGCAGCGAGGGATCTAGCACAGATACGCAGTATTTT

J: TRBJ2-5
size: NA
D: NA
V: TRBV7-7
CDR3: CASSPGETQYF
DNA: TGTGCTAGCAGCCCGGGAGAGACCCAGTACTTC

J: TRBJ2-1
size: NA
D: NA
V: TRBV6-5
CDR3: CASSYSTGGDNEQFF
DNA: TGTGCCAGCAGTTACTCGACGGGCGGGGACAATGAGCAGTTCTTC

J: TRBJ2-7
size: NA
D: NA
V: TRBV28
CDR3: CASTSKYEQYF
DNA: TGTGCCAGCACCTCTAAGTACGAGCAGTACTTC

J: TRBJ1-5
size: NA
D: NA
V: TRBV28
CDR3: CASTTTVSNQPQHF
DNA: TGTGCCAGCACCACGACGGTTAGCAATCAGCCCCAGCATTTT

J: TRBJ1-1
size: NA
D: NA
V: TRBV29-1
CDR3: CSGIRGLGTEAFF
DNA: TGCAGCGGGATCAGGGGATTGGGCACTGAAGCTTTCTTT

J: TRBJ2-5
size: NA
D: TRBD2
V: TRBV15
CDR3: CATSRLADPQETQYF
DNA: TGTGCCACCAGCAGACTAGCGGACCCCCAGGAGACCCAGTACTTC

J: TRBJ2-1
size: NA
D: NA
V: TRBV15
CDR3: CATSRPAPYNEQFF
DNA: TGTGCCACCAGCAGGCCTGCCCCTTACAATGAGCAGTTCTTC

J: TRBJ1-5
size: NA
D: NA
V: TRBV10-2
CDR3: CASRPTGSSNQPQHF
DNA: TGCGCCAGCAGGCCAACAGGTTCGAGCAATCAGCCCCAGCATTTT

J: TRBJ2-3
size: NA
D: TRBD1
V: TRBV29-1
CDR3: CSGEQGSTDTQYF
DNA: TGCAGCGGCGAACAGGGGAGCACAGATACGCAGTATTTT